The rows below give T cell receptor beta chains drawn from one sample of a study of T cell responses to AZD1222 COVID-19 vaccine. Repertoires were generated with immunoSEQ multiplex PCR, while TCRdb's copy carries only in-frame clones and drops some. The data contain roughly 150,000 clones, 80% to 95% of them singletons. Specimen: peripheral blood, collected on day 0 of AZD1222 vaccination. The receptors stem from an adult in good health. Both conserved end residues are part of each CDR3. D genes are given only for firm matches. Expanded clones are given a class, and other clones once, few, many or no size at all.

cdr3_aa	cdr3_nt	d_call	j_call	clone_size	v_call
CAWNFGTAHSTDTQYF	TGTGCCTGGAATTTTGGGACAGCCCACAGCACAGATACGCAGTATTTT	TRBD1	TRBJ2-3	.	TRBV30
CASSAYRVSTEAFF	TGTGCCAGCAGCGCGTACAGGGTGAGCACTGAAGCTTTCTTT	.	TRBJ1-1	.	TRBV11-2
CAISETLAGAGGKDTQYF	TGTGCCATCAGTGAGACCTTAGCCGGGGCGGGGGGAAAAGATACGCAGTATTTT	TRBD2	TRBJ2-3	.	TRBV10-3
CASSLGGGKLFF	TGTGCCAGCAGTTTGGGGGGCGGGAAACTGTTTTTT	.	TRBJ1-4	.	TRBV12-3/TRBV12-4
CASSDGGLAYEQYF	TGTGCCAGCAGTGATGGGGGACTAGCCTACGAGCAGTACTTC	TRBD2	TRBJ2-7	.	TRBV25-1
CASRMTQFEKLFF	TGTGCCAGCAGGATGACGCAATTTGAAAAACTGTTTTTT	.	TRBJ1-4	once	TRBV6-5
CASSLRGTGGVKAYEQYF	TGTGCCAGCAGTTTACGCGGGACAGGGGGCGTGAAAGCCTACGAGCAGTACTTC	TRBD1	TRBJ2-7	.	TRBV27
CASSPAGDEQFF	TGTGCCAGCAGCCCCGCGGGGGATGAGCAGTTCTTC	TRBD2	TRBJ2-1	.	TRBV11-2
CASSGAGDHQPQHF	TGTGCCAGTAGTGGAGCAGGGGACCATCAGCCCCAGCATTTT	.	TRBJ1-5	.	TRBV19
CASSLTTPPNEQFF	TGTGCCAGCAGTTTGACGACTCCCCCCAATGAGCAGTTCTTC	.	TRBJ2-1	once	TRBV27
CASSYGGPGTGELFF	TGTGCCAGCAGTTACGGCGGCCCTGGTACCGGGGAGCTGTTTTTT	.	TRBJ2-2	.	TRBV6-5
CASSPRIANTGELFF	TGTGCCAGCAGCCCCAGGATAGCCAACACCGGGGAGCTGTTTTTT	.	TRBJ2-2	.	TRBV3-1/TRBV3-2
CASSLDGNTIYF	TGTGCCAGCAGCCTAGATGGAAACACCATATATTTT	.	TRBJ1-3	.	TRBV7-9
CASRGDVGQPQHF	TGCGCCAGCAGGGGGGACGTGGGTCAGCCCCAGCATTTT	.	TRBJ1-5	once	TRBV5-1
CATSRAGTDTQYF	TGTGCCACCAGCAGGGCAGGGACAGATACGCAGTATTTT	.	TRBJ2-3	.	TRBV15
CASTPTGRAKNIQYF	TGTGCCAGCACCCCGACAGGGAGAGCCAAAAACATTCAGTACTTC	TRBD1	TRBJ2-4	few	TRBV28
CASSERVSVQPQHF	TGTGCCAGCAGTGAAAGGGTAAGCGTTCAGCCCCAGCATTTT	.	TRBJ1-5	few	TRBV2
CASSLLAGSSYEQYF	TGTGCCAGCAGCCTACTAGCGGGTAGCTCCTACGAGCAGTACTTC	TRBD2	TRBJ2-7	once	TRBV14
CASTSEVPYGYTF	TGTGCCAGCACCTCGGAGGTACCATATGGCTACACCTTC	.	TRBJ1-2	.	TRBV12-3/TRBV12-4
CASSLGGTEQYF	TGTGCCAGCAGCTTGGGGGGAACCGAGCAGTACTTC	.	TRBJ2-7	.	TRBV5-6
CASSIRRHGGGNTGELFF	TGTGCCAGTAGTATCCGGCGCCACGGGGGAGGAAACACCGGGGAGCTGTTTTTT	.	TRBJ2-2	.	TRBV19
CASSQVPQGNGYTF	TGTGCCAGCAGCCAAGTACCCCAGGGGAATGGCTACACCTTC	.	TRBJ1-2	.	TRBV4-2
CASSLRGLSTSTDTQYF	TGTGCCAGCAGCTTGAGAGGACTCTCGACTAGCACAGATACGCAGTATTTT	.	TRBJ2-3	.	TRBV7-2
CSVEKARGPSYEQYF	TGCAGCGTTGAGAAAGCGCGGGGGCCTTCCTACGAGCAGTACTTC	.	TRBJ2-7	.	TRBV29-1
CASSSVRTDTGELFF	TGTGCCAGCAGCTCCGTCCGGACGGACACCGGGGAGCTGTTTTTT	.	TRBJ2-2	.	TRBV11-2
CASSLDRVGLPNTGELFF	TGTGCCAGCAGCTTAGATCGGGTCGGACTCCCGAACACCGGGGAGCTGTTTTTT	.	TRBJ2-2	once	TRBV11-3
CASSHSQGGTGELFF	TGCGCCAGCAGCCATAGCCAGGGGGGCACCGGGGAGCTGTTTTTT	.	TRBJ2-2	.	TRBV4-1
CASTDENSFSPLFF	TGTGCCAGCACCGACGAAAACTCCTTCTCCCCCCTGTTTTTT	.	TRBJ2-2	.	TRBV5-6
CASSQDRRLAGGPYEQYF	TGCGCCAGCAGCCAAGATAGGAGACTAGCGGGAGGACCCTACGAGCAGTACTTC	TRBD2	TRBJ2-7	.	TRBV4-1
CASSLGTSGVYEQYF	TGTGCCAGCAGCTTAGGTACTAGCGGGGTCTACGAGCAGTACTTC	TRBD2	TRBJ2-7	.	TRBV7-8
CASSAGEGTEAFF	TGTGCCAGCAGCGCGGGTGAGGGCACTGAAGCTTTCTTT	.	TRBJ1-1	.	TRBV9
CASRRGTHEQYF	TGTGCCAGCCGGCGGGGAACCCACGAGCAGTACTTC	.	TRBJ2-7	once	TRBV27
CASSWGYTDTQYF	TGTGCCAGCAGTTGGGGTTACACAGATACGCAGTATTTT	.	TRBJ2-3	.	TRBV12-3/TRBV12-4
CASSLEAVIYGYTF	TGTGCCAGCAGCTTAGAAGCAGTAATCTATGGCTACACCTTC	.	TRBJ1-2	.	TRBV7-9
CASSQGDSLYEQYF	TGTGCCAGCAGCCAAGGGGACAGCCTATACGAGCAGTACTTC	TRBD1	TRBJ2-7	.	TRBV4-2
CASSLGYGGRTDTQYF	TGTGCCAGCAGCTTAGGGTACGGGGGGCGCACAGATACGCAGTATTTT	.	TRBJ2-3	.	TRBV7-3
CASTRTGHGYTF	TGTGCCAGCACTAGGACAGGGCATGGCTACACCTTC	TRBD1	TRBJ1-2	.	TRBV6-5
CASSQGQPSSYEQYF	TGTGCCAGCAGCCAGGGTCAGCCTAGCTCCTACGAGCAGTACTTC	.	TRBJ2-7	few	TRBV3-1/TRBV3-2
CASSLVAGQGSLRNTIYF	TGTGCCAGCAGCTTAGTAGCTGGGCAGGGAAGCCTTCGAAACACCATATATTTT	.	TRBJ1-3	.	TRBV7-9
CASRGWGEANEKLFF	TGTGCCAGCAGGGGATGGGGGGAGGCTAATGAAAAACTGTTTTTT	.	TRBJ1-4	.	TRBV28
CASSPAQGAGGYTF	TGTGCCAGCAGCCCCGCGCAGGGGGCTGGTGGCTACACCTTC	TRBD1	TRBJ1-2	.	TRBV7-2
CASSYSRPTNTEAFF	TGTGCCAGCAGTTACTCGCGGCCGACGAACACTGAAGCTTTCTTT	.	TRBJ1-1	.	TRBV6-6
CASSVAGTGGETQYF	TGTGCCAGCAGCGTAGCCGGGACAGGGGGAGAGACCCAGTACTTC	TRBD1	TRBJ2-5	.	TRBV9
CASSQGLAGGQDTQYF	TGCGCCAGCAGCCAAGGGTTAGCGGGGGGGCAGGATACGCAGTATTTT	TRBD2	TRBJ2-3	.	TRBV4-3
CAVGTWGIDEQFF	TGTGCCGTCGGCACTTGGGGGATCGATGAGCAGTTCTTC	.	TRBJ2-1	.	TRBV6-5
CASSPSGESSGNTIYF	TGCGCCAGCAGTCCATCTGGTGAGAGCTCTGGAAACACCATATATTTT	.	TRBJ1-3	.	TRBV5-1
CASSLAASGDTQYF	TGTGCCAGCAGCTTAGCAGCCTCCGGAGATACGCAGTATTTT	.	TRBJ2-3	once	TRBV7-2
CASSPPGRRLYEQYF	TGTGCCAGCAGCCCGCCGGGGCGCAGATTATACGAGCAGTACTTC	.	TRBJ2-7	.	TRBV7-6